This is a list of T cell receptor beta chains from one sample in a study of blood T cell repertoires in COVID-19. Generated by immunoSEQ multiplex PCR, the TCRdb table keeps only in-frame clones and is missing some. The table records approximately 22,000 clones, less than 75% of them present only once. Specimen: peripheral blood. The receptors here all came from a human donor in a cohort sampled during active or convalescent COVID-19. The CDR3 runs from the conserved cysteine through the conserved F or W. D genes are given only for firm matches. Clone size is shown for a subset of rows, as once, few, many or a class of expanded clone.

>TRBJ1-6|few|TRBV18|TRBD1
TGTGCCAGCTCACCTTTAGGACAGGGACGTTCACCCCTCCACTTT
CASSPLGQGRSPLHF
>TRBJ2-5|.|TRBV6-2/TRBV6-3|TRBD2
TGTGCCAGCAGTCTAACGGGACTAGCGGCCCCCCAAGAGACCCAGTACTTC
CASSLTGLAAPQETQYF
>TRBJ2-2|.|TRBV6-5|.
TGTGCCAGCAGTCTTGGGACACTTCTCGCCGGGGAGCTGTTTTTT
CASSLGTLLAGELFF
>TRBJ2-7|once|TRBV5-1|TRBD1
TGCGCCAGCAGCTTGACAGGGGTTGGCTACTACGAGCAGTACTTC
CASSLTGVGYYEQYF
>TRBJ2-5|once|TRBV18|.
TGTGCCAGCTCACCTGGACTGTCTCAAGAGACCCAGTACTTC
CASSPGLSQETQYF
>TRBJ1-1|medium-sized|TRBV12-3/TRBV12-4|.
TGTGCCAGCAGCCGCAGGATCGAAGCTTTCTTT
CASSRRIEAFF
>TRBJ1-6|.|TRBV3-1/TRBV3-2|.
TGTGCCAGCAGCAAAAGTCGTCAGGGAGGTAGTAGTTCACCCCTCCACTTT
CASSKSRQGGSSSPLHF
>TRBJ2-1|.|TRBV11-3|TRBD2
TGTGCCAGCAGCCAAGCGGGGGGGCCGTTCAATGAGCAGTTCTTC
CASSQAGGPFNEQFF
>TRBJ1-2|.|TRBV6-5|.
TGTGCCAGCAGGACTGGACAGCCCTATGGCTACACCTTC
CASRTGQPYGYTF
>TRBJ2-3|many|TRBV2|.
TGTGCCAGCGCAGTAGATACGCAGTATTTT
CASAVDTQYF
>TRBJ1-3|few|TRBV4-1|.
TGCGCCAGCAGCCCTTCTAGAACGGGAAACACCATATATTTT
CASSPSRTGNTIYF
>TRBJ2-2|.|TRBV15|.
TGTGCCACCAGCGCCCCTGCCGAGACCGGGGAGCTGTTTTTT
CATSAPAETGELFF